These 3 T cell receptor beta chains came from one sample sequenced in a study of blood T cells in healthy people across ages (dated by TCRdb to between 2014 and 2016). Library preparation used 5' RACE. Sequenced on an Illumina HiSeq 2500. A second about 7 to 11 cycle PCR used a sample-barcoded 5' primer and a J-beta primer mix. TCRdb reanalyzed the raw reads on its own, using fastp at Q25 for trimming and MiXCR for clone calling, and kept in-frame beta chains. Entries are consolidated by CDR3 protein sequence, retaining the most common genes and DNA. This sample lists approximately 1.5 million distinct CDR3 sequences; approximately 42% were detected once. The biggest ten clones account for about 4% of the sample. The sample consisted of blood. The receptors originated from a woman under 30 in good health.

This clonotype showed up just a few times. DNA for the CDR3: TGTGCCAGCAGTTTATCGTACCGGGAGTCCTACGAGCAGTACTTC. It codes for CASSLSYRESYEQYF. The rearrangement joins TRBV27 to TRBJ2-5, with D perhaps matching TRBD2 (6 bases). The DNA matches TRBJ2-7 better at its end, which makes the J call doubtful. The CDR3 is 15 amino acids. Germline values: CDR1 MNHEY, CDR2 SMNVEV (reference sequence).

V usage is TRBV20-1 and J usage is TRBJ2-5; D is undetermined. The J call may be incorrect, as the DNA end agrees better with TRBJ2-7. CDR1 and CDR2 from the germline V gene are DFQATT and SNEGSKA (reference sequence). The CDR3 runs 12 residues. CDR3 protein: CSAIALGYEQYF. The CDR3 coding sequence is TGCAGTGCTATAGCCTTGGGATACGAGCAGTACTTC.

The genes are TRBV3-1 and TRBJ2-1; 8 nucleotides match TRBD1. The end of the DNA fits TRBJ2-7 better, so the J call may be wrong. The CDR3 covers 20 residues. Germline CDR1 is LGHDT and CDR2 is YNNKEL (reference sequence). This CDR3 is CASSQAPYVYGDRSYNEQYF. In DNA form, the CDR3 reads TGTGCCAGCAGCCAAGCCCCTTATGTTTATGGGGACAGGTCCTACAATGAGCAGTACTTC.